These T cell receptor beta chains were read from a single sample in a study of T cells in Graves' hyperthyroidism and ophthalmopathy. TCRdb re-analysed the multiplex PCR reads in MiXCR, keeping a single row per CDR3 protein. The repertoire has about 710,000 distinct CDR3 sequences, less than 20% of them found once; the top ten carry under 10%. The source material was blood. The receptors were gathered from a man between 18 and 35 years old with Graves' hyperthyroidism. CDR3s include the opening cysteine and the closing phenylalanine or tryptophan. The D gene is left open where the match is weak. Clone size is not always given. Where it is, it says once, few, many or a class for expanded clones.

>TRBV7-9|TRBJ2-7|TRBD2|many
CASSPKREDEQYF
TGTGCCAGCAGCCCTAAGCGGGAGGACGAGCAGTACTTC
>TRBV6-1|TRBJ2-5|-|-
CASSGAASETQYF
TGTGCCAGCAGTGGGGCAGCTTCAGAGACCCAGTACTTC
>TRBV14|TRBJ2-7|TRBD1|-
CASSQGTGRFEQYF
TGTGCCAGCAGCCAAGGGACAGGTCGTTTCGAGCAGTACTTC
>TRBV19|TRBJ2-2|-|-
CASTPRGAGSTGELFF
TGTGCCAGTACCCCGCGAGGGGCAGGTAGCACCGGGGAGCTGTTTTTT
>TRBV29-1|TRBJ2-3|TRBD2|many
CSVDRLAGGTDTQYF
TGCAGCGTTGATCGACTAGCGGGAGGCACAGATACGCAGTATTTT
>TRBV6-1|TRBJ1-3|-|-
CASSHRTFSGNTIYF
TGTGCCAGCAGTCACAGGACTTTCTCTGGAAACACCATATATTTT
>TRBV19|TRBJ1-1|-|many
CASSIGHLNTEAFF
TGTGCCAGTAGTATAGGGCACCTGAACACTGAAGCTTTCTTT
>TRBV11-2|TRBJ1-1|-|many
CASSTQNTEAFF
TGTGCCAGCAGCACCCAGAACACTGAAGCTTTCTTT
>TRBV29-1|TRBJ1-3|TRBD1|many
CSVVPGGIGNTIYF
TGCAGCGTTGTCCCAGGGGGTATAGGAAACACCATATATTTT
>TRBV6-1|TRBJ2-5|-|many
CAGSSKETQYF
TGTGCGGGGAGCTCCAAAGAGACCCAGTACTTC
>TRBV13|TRBJ2-5|-|many
CASAQRRSQETQYF
TGTGCCAGCGCGCAGCGGAGGTCCCAAGAGACCCAGTACTTC
>TRBV11-2|TRBJ2-2|-|many
CASSWRTVQNTGELFF
TGTGCCAGCAGCTGGAGGACTGTACAGAACACCGGGGAGCTGTTTTTT
>TRBV12-3/TRBV12-4|TRBJ2-6|-|few
CASSLDYPRSGLRGANVLTF
TGTGCCAGCAGTTTAGACTATCCCCGGTCCGGGCTACGTGGGGCCAACGTCCTGACTTTC
>TRBV6-2/TRBV6-3|TRBJ2-5|TRBD2|many
CASTRGGGETQYF
TGTGCCAGCACCCGCGGCGGGGGAGAGACCCAGTACTTC
>TRBV19|TRBJ1-1|TRBD1|few
CASHRDSEAFF
TGTGCCAGTCACCGGGACAGTGAAGCTTTCTTT
>TRBV2|TRBJ2-3|TRBD2|many
CGTGPGLAGVGTDTQYF
TGTGGCACGGGCCCGGGACTAGCGGGAGTTGGGACAGATACGCAGTATTTT
>TRBV30|TRBJ2-5|TRBD1|-
CAWSGVGTESGETQYF
TGTGCCTGGAGTGGGGTAGGGACAGAGAGCGGAGAGACCCAGTACTTC
>TRBV3-1|TRBJ2-7|-|few
CASSQELGTSYEQYF
TGTGCCAGCAGCCAAGAACTAGGGACTTCCTACGAGCAGTACTTC
>TRBV6-1|TRBJ2-3|TRBD2|many
CASSSIPGLAGDTQYF
TGTGCCAGCAGTTCCATACCAGGACTAGCGGGGGATACGCAGTATTTT
>TRBV20-1|TRBJ2-5|TRBD2|many
CSAPGGLTQETQYF
TGCAGTGCCCCTGGGGGACTAACCCAAGAGACCCAGTACTTC
>TRBV27|TRBJ1-4|-|few
CASSKWPTTKDEKLFF
TGTGCCAGCAGTAAATGGCCCACTACCAAAGATGAAAAACTGTTTTTT
>TRBV6-2/TRBV6-3|TRBJ2-1|-|many
CASSSSTGEAEQFF
TGTGCCAGCAGTTCGTCAACAGGGGAGGCTGAGCAGTTCTTC
>TRBV7-2|TRBJ2-7|TRBD1|-
CASSLNPGTGGYEQYF
TGTGCCAGCAGCTTAAATCCTGGGACAGGAGGTTACGAGCAGTACTTC
>TRBV6-5|TRBJ2-7|-|-
CASSYSGEYHEQYF
TGTGCCAGCAGTTACTCGGGAGAGTACCACGAGCAGTACTTC
>TRBV6-1|TRBJ1-2|-|-
CASSAAPGRYGYTF
TGTGCCAGCAGTGCCGCCCCGGGACGCTATGGCTACACCTTC
>TRBV6-2/TRBV6-3|TRBJ2-5|-|many
CASSHQMGRETQYF
TGTGCCAGCAGTCACCAAATGGGACGGGAGACCCAGTACTTC
>TRBV20-1|TRBJ1-5|-|-
CSARALGASWGGNQPQHF
TGCAGTGCTAGAGCCCTAGGGGCCTCCTGGGGGGGCAATCAGCCCCAGCATTTT
>TRBV3-1|TRBJ2-7|-|many
CASSFRLGEQYF
TGTGCCAGCAGCTTCCGTCTAGGCGAGCAGTACTTC
>TRBV11-2|TRBJ2-7|-|few
CASSSSGSTYGQYF
TGTGCCAGCAGCTCGTCGGGCAGCACTTACGGGCAGTACTTC
>TRBV12-3/TRBV12-4|TRBJ2-2|TRBD1|many
CASSYDRATGELFF
TGTGCCAGCAGTTACGACAGGGCTACCGGGGAGCTGTTTTTT
>TRBV7-8|TRBJ1-4|-|many
CASSLREVNEKLFF
TGTGCCAGCAGCTTAAGGGAGGTTAATGAAAAACTGTTTTTT
>TRBV28|TRBJ2-5|-|-
CASSSNAWPFGGPIQETQYF
TGTGCCAGCAGTTCAAACGCATGGCCCTTCGGGGGGCCTATCCAAGAGACCCAGTACTTC
>TRBV24-1|TRBJ2-1|-|-
CATSDSPGRQEYNEQFF
TGTGCCACCAGTGATTCCCCGGGACGGCAGGAATACAATGAGCAGTTCTTC
>TRBV3-1|TRBJ2-2|-|few
CASSQARGATGELFF
TGTGCCAGCAGCCAAGCTAGGGGGGCCACCGGGGAGCTGTTTTTT
>TRBV7-8|TRBJ2-3|TRBD2|-
CASSLPGGLAGGGADTQYF
TGTGCCAGCAGCTTACCCGGGGGACTAGCGGGAGGTGGCGCAGATACGCAGTATTTT
>TRBV6-5|TRBJ2-7|-|few
CASSYSILTPLEQYF
TGTGCCAGCAGTTACTCGATACTGACCCCCCTCGAGCAGTACTTC
>TRBV6-1|TRBJ2-2|TRBD1|many
CASTQGRTGELFF
TGTGCCAGCACACAGGGGCGCACCGGGGAGCTGTTTTTT
>TRBV12-3/TRBV12-4|TRBJ1-3|-|few
CASTPRVASGNTIYF
TGTGCCAGCACCCCGAGGGTAGCATCCGGAAACACCATATATTTT
>TRBV7-9|TRBJ1-6|-|-
CASSLRPDSPLHF
TGTGCCAGCAGCTTAAGACCTGATTCACCCCTCCACTTT
>TRBV7-8|TRBJ2-6|-|few
CASSGLLTALASGANVLTF
TGTGCCAGCAGCGGATTGCTGACAGCTTTAGCCTCTGGGGCCAACGTCCTGACTTTC
>TRBV29-1|TRBJ1-1|-|few
CSVENPSGRGTEAFF
TGCAGCGTTGAAAATCCCTCGGGGAGGGGCACTGAAGCTTTCTTT
>TRBV6-1|TRBJ2-5|TRBD2|-
CASSSSGTSGETQYF
TGTGCCAGCAGTTCGTCCGGGACTAGCGGAGAGACCCAGTACTTC
>TRBV6-1|TRBJ1-4|TRBD1|few
CASSEPTTGREKLFF
TGTGCCAGCAGTGAACCCACGACAGGGCGAGAAAAACTGTTTTTT
>TRBV7-9|TRBJ2-1|TRBD2|-
CASSSEREVYNEQFF
TGTGCCAGCAGCTCCGAGCGGGAGGTCTACAATGAGCAGTTCTTC